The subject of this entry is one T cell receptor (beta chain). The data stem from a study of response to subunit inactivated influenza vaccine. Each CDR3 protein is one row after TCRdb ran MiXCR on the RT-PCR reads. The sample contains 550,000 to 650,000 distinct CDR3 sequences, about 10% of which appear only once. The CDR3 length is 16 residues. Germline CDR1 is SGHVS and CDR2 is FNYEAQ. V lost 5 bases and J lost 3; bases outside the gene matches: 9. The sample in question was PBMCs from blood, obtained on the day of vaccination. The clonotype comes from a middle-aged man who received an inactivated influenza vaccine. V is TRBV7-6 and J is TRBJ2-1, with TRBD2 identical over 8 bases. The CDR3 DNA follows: TGTGCCAGCAGCCGAGGCTCCGGGGGGGACTACAATGAGCAGTTCTTC. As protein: CASSRGSGGDYNEQFF.